The clone carrying this T cell receptor beta chain was counted only a few times. Its antigen is currently unknown. This entry comes from a study of identical twins. The V end was cut by 5 bases, the J end by 2 bases, with 13 bases between. The CDR3 sequence is 15 residues long. The germline CDR1 and CDR2 sequences are SGHVS and FQNEAQ. Study observations and caveats: Monozygotic twins shared more out-of-frame TCR alpha than recombination models predicted.

TCRdb re-called the 5' RACE reads through MiXCR, storing one row per CDR3 protein. The sample includes 550,000 to 800,000 distinct CDR3 sequences, roughly 6.6% of them seen just once. Another study also made use of these data, one on yellow fever vaccine responses in identical twins.

The sample was PBMCs. The receptor was isolated from a woman between 18 and 29 years old in good health. The chain couples TRBV7-8 to TRBJ2-1; TRBD1 or TRBD2 may be the D gene (5 bases each). CDR3 residues: CASSLRAGPYNEQFF. DNA of the CDR3: TGTGCCAGCAGCCTCAGGGCGGGTCCCTACAATGAGCAGTTCTTC.